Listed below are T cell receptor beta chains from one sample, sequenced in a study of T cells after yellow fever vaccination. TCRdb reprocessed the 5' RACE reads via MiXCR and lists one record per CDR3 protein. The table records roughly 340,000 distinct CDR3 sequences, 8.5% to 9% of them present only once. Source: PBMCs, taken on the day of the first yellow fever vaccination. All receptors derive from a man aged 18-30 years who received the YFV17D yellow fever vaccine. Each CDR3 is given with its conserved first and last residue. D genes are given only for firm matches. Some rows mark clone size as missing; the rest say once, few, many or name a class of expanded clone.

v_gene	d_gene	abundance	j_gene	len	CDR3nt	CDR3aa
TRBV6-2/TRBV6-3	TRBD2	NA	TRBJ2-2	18	TGTGCCAGCAGTTACCAGGCTAGCGGGGGCCCGAACACCGGGGAGCTGTTTTTT	CASSYQASGGPNTGELFF
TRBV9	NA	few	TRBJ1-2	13	TGTGCCAGCACCGTCGGGGGAAAGAGTGGCTACACCTTC	CASTVGGKSGYTF
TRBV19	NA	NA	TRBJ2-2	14	TGTGCCAGTAGTATCGCGTGGGGAATCGGGGAGCTGTTTTTT	CASSIAWGIGELFF
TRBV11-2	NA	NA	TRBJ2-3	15	TGTGCCAGCAGCTTTACCGCAGGGAGGACAGATACGCAGTATTTT	CASSFTAGRTDTQYF
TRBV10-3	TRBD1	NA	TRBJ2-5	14	TGTGCCATCCGTTTCGGACAGGGGTCGGAGACCCAGTACTTC	CAIRFGQGSETQYF
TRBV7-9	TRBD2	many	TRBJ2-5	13	TGTGCCAGCAGCCGACTAGCGTCACAGACCCAGTACTTC	CASSRLASQTQYF
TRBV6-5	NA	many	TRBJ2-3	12	TGTGCCAGCGGGGGCTCTACAGATACGCAGTATTTT	CASGGSTDTQYF
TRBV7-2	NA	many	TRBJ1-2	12	TGTGCCAGCAGCTTGTACAGGGATGGCTACACCTTC	CASSLYRDGYTF
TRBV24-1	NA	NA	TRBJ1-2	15	TGTGCCACCAGTGATTTGCAGGGCCAGGGGCCGGGCTACACCTTC	CATSDLQGQGPGYTF
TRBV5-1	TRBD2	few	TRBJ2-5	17	TGCGCCAGCAGCCCCGGGACCGGAGCGGGGTACCAAGAGACCCAGTACTTC	CASSPGTGAGYQETQYF
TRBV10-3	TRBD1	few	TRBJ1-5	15	TGTGCCATCAGTGACTCGAGCGGGACAGACCAGCCCCAGCATTTT	CAISDSSGTDQPQHF
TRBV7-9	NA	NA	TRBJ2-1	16	TGTGCCAGCAGCCCCCTACGGACGAGCTCCTACAATGAGCAGTTCTTC	CASSPLRTSSYNEQFF
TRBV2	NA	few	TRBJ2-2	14	TGTGCCAGCAGCGCGGAGGGGGGGGCCGGGGAGCTGTTTTTT	CASSAEGGAGELFF
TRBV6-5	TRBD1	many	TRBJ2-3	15	TGTGCCAGCAGTTACTCGCAGGGGGCCAGCGATACGCAGTATTTT	CASSYSQGASDTQYF
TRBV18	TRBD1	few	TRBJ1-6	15	TGTGCCAGCTCACCACAGGGGGCCATGGATTCACCCCTCCACTTT	CASSPQGAMDSPLHF
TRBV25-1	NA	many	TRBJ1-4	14	TGTGCCAGCAGTGATATACAGTCTAATGAAAAACTGTTTTTT	CASSDIQSNEKLFF
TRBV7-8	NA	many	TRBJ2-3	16	TGTGCCAGCAGTCGTAAACCAGGGCTTGAGACAGATACGCAGTATTTT	CASSRKPGLETDTQYF
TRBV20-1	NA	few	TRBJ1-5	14	TGCAGTGCTAGTTCAGGGGAAAGCAATCAGCCCCAGCATTTT	CSASSGESNQPQHF
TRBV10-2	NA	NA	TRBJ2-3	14	TGCGCCAGCAGTGAGCATGGCAGGACAGATACGCAGTATTTT	CASSEHGRTDTQYF
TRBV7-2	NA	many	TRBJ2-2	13	TGTGCCAGCAGCTTAGAGTACACCGGGGAGCTGTTTTTT	CASSLEYTGELFF
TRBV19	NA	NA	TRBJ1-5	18	TGTGCCAGTAGTATATCCTTTGACAGGTATATTAGCAATCAGCCCCAGCATTTT	CASSISFDRYISNQPQHF
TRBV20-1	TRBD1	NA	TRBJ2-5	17	TGCAGTGCTAGAGATCCCTGGACAGGGGGCGGCCAAGAGACCCAGTACTTC	CSARDPWTGGGQETQYF
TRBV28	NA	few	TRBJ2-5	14	TGTGCCAGCAGTTCGAGGCTCGCTGTAGAGACCCAGTACTTC	CASSSRLAVETQYF
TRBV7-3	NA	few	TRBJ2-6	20	TGTGCCAGCAGCTTAATGGCGTCTGGGCTCTGGGTCTCTGGGGCCAACGTCCTGACTTTC	CASSLMASGLWVSGANVLTF
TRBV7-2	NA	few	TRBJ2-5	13	TGTGCCAGCAGCTGGAGAGCCCAAGAGACCCAGTACTTC	CASSWRAQETQYF
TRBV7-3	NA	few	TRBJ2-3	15	TGTGCCAGCAGCTTATCGGGTCGGGCCACAGATACGCAGTATTTT	CASSLSGRATDTQYF
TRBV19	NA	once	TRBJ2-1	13	TGTGCCAGTACACCCGGGGGCCGCAATGAGCAGTTCTTC	CASTPGGRNEQFF
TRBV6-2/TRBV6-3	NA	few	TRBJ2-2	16	TGTGCCAGCAGTAACCCAAAACGAAGAGTGGCCGGGGAGCTGTTTTTT	CASSNPKRRVAGELFF
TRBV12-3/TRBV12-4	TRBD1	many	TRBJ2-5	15	TGTGCCAGCAGCAGACAGGGTAGGGGGCAAGAGACCCAGTACTTC	CASSRQGRGQETQYF
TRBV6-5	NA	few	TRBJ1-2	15	TGTGCCAGCAGTTACGCCCTGGGGGACAACTATGGCTACACCTTC	CASSYALGDNYGYTF
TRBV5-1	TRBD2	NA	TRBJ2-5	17	TGCGCCAGCAGCTTGGGACCCGTGACTAGCGGTGAAGAGACCCAGTACTTC	CASSLGPVTSGEETQYF
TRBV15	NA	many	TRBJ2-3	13	TGTGCCACCAGCCGCCGGGAAAGAGATACGCAGTATTTT	CATSRRERDTQYF
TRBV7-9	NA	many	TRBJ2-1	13	TGTGCCAGCACCCGGCCGGGTTACAATGAGCAGTTCTTC	CASTRPGYNEQFF
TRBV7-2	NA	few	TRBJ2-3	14	TGTGCCAGCAGCTTAGTCGAGGGGGCAGATACGCAGTATTTT	CASSLVEGADTQYF
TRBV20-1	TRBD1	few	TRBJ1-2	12	TGCAGTGCAGCAGGGGGCTCGGGTGGCTACACCTTC	CSAAGGSGGYTF
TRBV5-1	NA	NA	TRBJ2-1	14	TGCGCCAGCAGCTTGGATTCTAGCTCGATTGAGCAGTTCTTC	CASSLDSSSIEQFF
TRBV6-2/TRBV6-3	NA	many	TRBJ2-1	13	TGTGCCAGCACCCTCAGCTCCTACAATGAGCAGTTCTTC	CASTLSSYNEQFF
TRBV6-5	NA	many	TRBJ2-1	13	TGTGCCAGCCGAGACTCCAGGGAATTGGTGCAGTTCTTC	CASRDSRELVQFF
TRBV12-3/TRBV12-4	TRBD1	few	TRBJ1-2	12	TGTGCCAGCAGTCGGGACAGGGGTGGCTACACCTTC	CASSRDRGGYTF
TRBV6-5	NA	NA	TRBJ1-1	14	TGTGCCAGCAGTTACAGGACGCGAGTGTCTGAAGCTTTCTTT	CASSYRTRVSEAFF
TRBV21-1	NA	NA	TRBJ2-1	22	TGTGCCAGCAGCACAGGCAATATTGGACTAGCGGGGGGCCCGAGCTCCTACAATGAGCAGTTCTTC	CASSTGNIGLAGGPSSYNEQFF
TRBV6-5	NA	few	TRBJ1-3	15	TGTGCCAGCAGTTACTCGAACCCCACCGGAAACACCATATATTTT	CASSYSNPTGNTIYF
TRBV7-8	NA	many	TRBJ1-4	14	TGTGCCAGCACCCGGGACACCTCTAATGAAAAACTGTTTTTT	CASTRDTSNEKLFF
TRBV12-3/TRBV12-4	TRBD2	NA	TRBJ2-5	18	TGTGCCAGCGCTGGGCAGTTTTTAAGCGGGGGGGCACGGGAGACCCAGTACTTC	CASAGQFLSGGARETQYF
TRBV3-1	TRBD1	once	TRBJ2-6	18	TGTGCCAGCATCCCAGGGGGCTTCTTCCGCTCTGGGGCCAACGTCCTGACTTTC	CASIPGGFFRSGANVLTF
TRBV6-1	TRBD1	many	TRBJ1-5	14	TGTGCCAGCAGGTCCGGGACAGACAATCAGCCCCAGCATTTT	CASRSGTDNQPQHF
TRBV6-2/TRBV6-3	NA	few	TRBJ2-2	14	TGTGCCAGCAGTTGGAACAGGGCCACCGGGGAGCTGTTTTTT	CASSWNRATGELFF
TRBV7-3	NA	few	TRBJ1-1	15	TGTGCCAGCAGCTTAAGCGGGGGCGGGGGAACTGAAGCTTTCTTT	CASSLSGGGGTEAFF
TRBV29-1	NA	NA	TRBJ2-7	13	TGCAGCGTTGGGAGCAGCGCATCCTACGAGCAGTACTTC	CSVGSSASYEQYF
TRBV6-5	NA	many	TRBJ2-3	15	TGTGCCAGCAGTTACTCCGTCTTAAGCACAGATACGCAGTATTTT	CASSYSVLSTDTQYF
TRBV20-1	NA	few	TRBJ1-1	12	TGCAGTGCTTGGAGGTTCGGCACTGAAGCTTTCTTT	CSAWRFGTEAFF
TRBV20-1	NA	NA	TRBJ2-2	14	TGCAGTGCTAGAGCGATATTGAACACCGGGGAGCTGTTTTTT	CSARAILNTGELFF
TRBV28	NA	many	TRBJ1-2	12	TGTGCCAGCAGTCTGAAGGCTAGTTTGGGCGACTTC	CASSLKASLGDF
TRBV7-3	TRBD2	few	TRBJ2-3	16	TGTGCCAGCAGCGCGCCTAGCGGGGGGGCCGAAAATACGCAGTATTTT	CASSAPSGGAENTQYF